The 19 T cell receptor beta chains below come from one sample, sequenced in a study of CD4 T cells in relation to SARS-CoV-2 and coronaviruses (dated by TCRdb to the early 2020s). Libraries were built with the immunoSEQ multiplex PCR assay. This is the immuneACCESS table as TCRdb keeps it, with only in-frame sequences that have V and J called. A part of the clones is gone; compared with another copy, unresolved V genes explain less than half, and the rest is unexplained. Counted in this sample were approximately 38,000 clones; roughly 88% of them appeared once. About a tenth of the sample goes to the ten largest clones. Sequencing used memory CD4+ T cells from PBMCs. The cell subset or site label here, explained by the study, means: memory (non-naive) CD4+ T cells. The receptors here all came from an adult with COVID-19.

The chain recombines TRBV19 with TRBJ1-4, with D possibly being TRBD1 (5 bases). Per the germline V gene, CDR1 is LNHDA and CDR2 is SQIVND (reference sequence). The CDR3 is 15 amino acids. The V gene lost 4 bases and the J gene lost 1 base, with 10 bases spanning the gap. CDR3 loop: CASSNRGGTNEKLFF. CDR3 sequence (DNA): TGTGCCAGTAGTAACCGGGGGGGAACTAATGAAAAACTGTTTTTT. Complete variable domain (other parts from reference TRBV19 and TRBJ1-4): DGGITQSPKYLFRKEGQNVTLSCEQNLNHDAMYWYRQDPGQGLRLIYYSQIVNDFQKGDIAEGYSVSREKKESFPLTVTSAQKNPTAFYLCASSNRGGTNEKLFFGSGTQLSVL.

This clone was picked up a small number of times. The chain has TRBV30 and TRBJ1-2, with 8 bases matching TRBD1. Trimming took 3 bases from V and 2 from J; bases not matched to a gene: 8. The CDR3 is 15 amino acids. From germline, CDR1 is GTSNPN and CDR2 SVGIG (reference sequence). The CDR3 loop reads CAWSPSGQGNYGYTF. The CDR3 DNA reads as TGTGCCTGGAGCCCCTCCGGACAGGGCAACTATGGCTACACCTTC. Combining the CDR3 with reference TRBV30 and TRBJ1-2 gives the whole variable domain SQTIHQWPATLVQPVGSPLSLECTVEGTSNPNLYWYRQAAGRGLQLLFYSVGIGQISSEVPQNLSASRPQDRQFILSSKKLLLSDSGFYLCAWSPSGQGNYGYTFGSGTRLTVV.

V usage is TRBV20-1 and J usage is TRBJ2-7; no clear D. From germline, CDR1 is DFQATT and CDR2 SNEGSKA (reference sequence). The length of the CDR3 is 10 residues. Trimming stripped 3 bases from V and 5 bases from J, with 5 bases between. The CDR3 DNA sequence: TGCAGTGCTAGGAAGGACGAGCAGTACTTC. Translated, it gives CSARKDEQYF.

The gene calls are TRBV5-1 and TRBJ1-4; a weak D match, TRBD1 (5 bases). Germline loops: CDR1 SGHRS, CDR2 YFSETQ. The V and J ends lost 2 bases and 1 base respectively, with 6 bases between them. The CDR3 sequence is 14 residues long. This CDR3 is CASSFQGTNEKLFF. The CDR3 bases are TGCGCCAGCAGCTTCCAGGGAACTAATGAAAAACTGTTTTTT.

The rearrangement joins TRBV29-1 to TRBJ2-1, with 9 bases that match TRBD2. CDR1 and CDR2 from the germline V gene are SQVTM and ANQGSEA. CDR3 length equals 11 residues. V trimming: 7 bases; J trimming: 8 bases; junction bases outside the gene matches: 3. CDR3 coding DNA: TGCAGCGCGCGGGGGGGCTATGAGCAGTTCTTC. Translated: CSARGGYEQFF.

The chain recombines TRBV5-5 with TRBJ1-2; TRBD1 matches 8 bases. Germline-derived CDR1 and CDR2 are SGHKS and YYEKEE (reference sequence). The CDR3 totals 16 residues. V lost 1 base and J lost 4; bases outside the gene matches: 9. The CDR3 sequence: CASSLTWDRTSYGYTF. The CDR3 coding sequence is TGTGCCAGCAGCTTGACCTGGGACAGGACAAGCTATGGCTACACCTTC. Filled out from reference TRBV5-5 and TRBJ1-2, the complete variable domain reads DAGVTQSPTHLIKTRGQQVTLRCSPISGHKSVSWYQQVLGQGPQFIFQYYEKEERGRGNFPDRFSARQFPNYSSELNVNALLLGDSALYLCASSLTWDRTSYGYTFGSGTRLTVV.

The chain joins TRBV30 to TRBJ1-1, with TRBD1 matching 9 bases. V lost 4 bases and J lost 1; bases outside the gene matches: 1. Germline V CDR1 and CDR2: GTSNPN, SVGIG (reference sequence). The CDR3 is 13 residues long. CDR3 DNA sequence: TGTGCCTGGAAGGGACAGGGGAACACTGAAGCTTTCTTT. Its translation: CAWKGQGNTEAFF.

The V gene is TRBV7-2, the J gene TRBJ2-5; D possibly uses TRBD1 or TRBD2 (5 bases each). Between the trimmed V and J ends, which lost 1 base and 2 bases, there was a span of 11 bases. From germline, CDR1 is SGHTA and CDR2 FQGNSA. This CDR3 has 15 amino acids. The CDR3 loop is CASSLVGTPQETQYF. The CDR3 DNA sequence: TGTGCCAGCAGCTTAGTTGGGACCCCGCAAGAGACCCAGTACTTC.

CDR3 in amino acids: CASSPGRGLRETQYF. The CDR3 bases are TGCGCCAGCAGCCCCGGCAGGGGATTGAGGGAGACCCAGTACTTC. This chain connects TRBV5-1 to TRBJ2-5; tentatively, D is TRBD1 (6 bases). CDR3 length: 15 amino acids. V was pared by 4 bases and J by 5 bases, with 18 bases between. Germline V lookup: CDR1 SGHRS, CDR2 YFSETQ.

The rearrangement joins TRBV19 to TRBJ1-5; D unresolved. V was cut by 4 bases and J by 7 bases, with 5 bases left in between. The CDR3 is 11 amino acids. Germline-derived CDR1 and CDR2 are LNHDA and SQIVND (reference sequence). The CDR3 loop is CASSRGQPQHF. The CDR3 DNA reads TGTGCCAGTAGTAGAGGGCAGCCCCAGCATTTT.

V gene TRBV18 combines with J gene TRBJ2-1; 9 positions match TRBD2. J was trimmed by 6 bases and V by 2 bases; bases with no gene match: 2. The CDR3 runs 14 residues. Per germline, CDR1 KGHSH and CDR2 LQKENI. This CDR3 reads CASSPERGVNEQFF. The CDR3 DNA reads as TGTGCCAGCTCACCAGAGCGGGGGGTCAATGAGCAGTTCTTC.

The chain employs TRBV3-1 (or the pseudogene TRBV3-2) and TRBJ2-7, with D possibly being TRBD1 (6 bases). Germline CDR1 LGHDT, CDR2 YNNKEL (reference sequence). The CDR3 covers 13 residues. V was pared by 6 bases and J by 5 bases, with 14 bases between. The CDR3 nucleotides read TGTGCCAGCAGACGGACAGAGACCCACGAGCAGTACTTC. Its translation is CASRRTETHEQYF.

The chain recombines TRBV7-3 with TRBJ2-7, with D uncertain. This CDR3 has 12 residues. Trimming cost V 1 base and J 7 bases, with 8 bases left between them. Germline V gene data show CDR1 as SGHTA and CDR2 as FQGTGA. CDR3 nucleotides: TGTGCCAGCAGCTTAAGCGGAGTTGAGCAGTACTTC. This sequence encodes CASSLSGVEQYF.

The rearrangement joins TRBV25-1 to TRBJ1-4, with D unclear. Germline lookup yields CDR1 MGHDK and CDR2 SYGVNS. This CDR3 is built from 16 residues. Trimming left V 4 bases short and J 3 bases short, with 15 bases between. The CDR3 here is CASSAFWAGPNEKLFF. The CDR3 coding sequence is TGTGCCAGCAGTGCTTTCTGGGCCGGGCCTAATGAAAAACTGTTTTTT.

The chain couples TRBV6-5 to TRBJ1-3, with D perhaps TRBD1 (5 bases). In germline, CDR1 is MNHEY, CDR2 SVGAGI. The CDR3 runs 14 residues. V was pared by 2 bases and J by 1 base, with 6 bases between. In nucleotides, the CDR3 is TGTGCCAGCAGTTACGGGGGTTCTGGAAACACCATATATTTT. Residues: CASSYGGSGNTIYF.

This chain joins TRBV3-1 (or the pseudogene TRBV3-2) and TRBJ1-5; 11 bases agree with TRBD1. The length of the CDR3 is 14 residues. With V trimmed by 3 bases and J by 6 bases, 1 base remained unmatched. Germline loops: CDR1 LGHDT, CDR2 YNNKEL (reference sequence). CDR3 region: CASSQGQGVQPQHF. In nucleotides, the CDR3 is TGTGCCAGCAGCCAGGGACAGGGGGTTCAGCCCCAGCATTTT.

The CDR3 DNA reads as TGTGCCACTAGGTTGAGCTCTGGAAACACCATATATTTT. It translates to CATRLSSGNTIYF. The chain links TRBV19 to TRBJ1-3; D gene unclear. V was pared by 10 bases and J by 0 bases, with 10 bases between. Germline CDR1 and CDR2: LNHDA and SQIVND (reference sequence). This CDR3 has 13 residues. The full variable domain, rest sourced from reference TRBV19 and TRBJ1-3, is DGGITQSPKYLFRKEGQNVTLSCEQNLNHDAMYWYRQDPGQGLRLIYYSQIVNDFQKGDIAEGYSVSREKKESFPLTVTSAQKNPTAFYLCATRLSSGNTIYFGEGSWLTVV.

This clone came up a few times. V usage is TRBV7-9 and J usage is TRBJ2-7; D gene unclear. The ends were cut back, 2 bases at V and 0 bases at J, with 11 bases in the middle. The length of the CDR3 is 15 residues. Germline V gene data show CDR1 as SEHNR and CDR2 as FQNEAQ (reference sequence). The CDR3 DNA follows: TGTGCCAGCAGCTTAAGCTCTGCCAGCTCCTACGAGCAGTACTTC. Amino acids: CASSLSSASSYEQYF.

This chain uses TRBV30 with TRBJ2-7; TRBD1 is a possible D gene (6 bases). In germline, CDR1 is GTSNPN, CDR2 SVGIG (reference sequence). The CDR3 has 14 residues. The V gene lost 5 bases and the J gene lost 2 bases, with 16 bases spanning the gap. CDR3 amino acids: CAWRPTGGTYEQYF. For the CDR3, the DNA is TGTGCCTGGCGACCGACAGGCGGAACCTACGAGCAGTACTTC.